The present TCR beta chain was sequenced within a study of control samples from healthy donors and cancer patients. Only in-frame clones appear in the TCRdb table, and some are missing; sequencing was by immunoSEQ multiplex PCR. The sample gives approximately 87,000 clones, more than 85% of which show up once; roughly 1.3% is in the top ten. CDR1 and CDR2 (germline): SNHLY, FYNNEI. The ends were cut back, 1 base at V and 3 bases at J, with 7 bases in the middle. This CDR3 is built from 13 residues. The clonotype was recovered from a woman aged 50 to 60 in good health. The chain is built from TRBV2 and TRBJ2-7; possible D gene TRBD1, 6 bases. Sequencing was done on a sample of blood. The CDR3: CASSEEGVYEQYF. In nucleotides, the CDR3 is TGTGCCAGCAGTGAAGAGGGGGTCTACGAGCAGTACTTC.